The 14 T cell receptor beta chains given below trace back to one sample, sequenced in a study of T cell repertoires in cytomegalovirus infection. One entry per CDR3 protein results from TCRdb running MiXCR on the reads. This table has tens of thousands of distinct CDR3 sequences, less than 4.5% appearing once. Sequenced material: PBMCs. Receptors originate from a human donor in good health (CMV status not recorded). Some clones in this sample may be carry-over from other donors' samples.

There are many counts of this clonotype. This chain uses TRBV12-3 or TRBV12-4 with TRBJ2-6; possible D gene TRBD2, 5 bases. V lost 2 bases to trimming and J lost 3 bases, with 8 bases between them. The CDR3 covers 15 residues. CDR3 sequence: CASSLSGFGANVLTF. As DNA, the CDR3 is TGTGCCAGCAGTTTATCGGGGTTTGGGGCCAACGTCCTGACTTTC.

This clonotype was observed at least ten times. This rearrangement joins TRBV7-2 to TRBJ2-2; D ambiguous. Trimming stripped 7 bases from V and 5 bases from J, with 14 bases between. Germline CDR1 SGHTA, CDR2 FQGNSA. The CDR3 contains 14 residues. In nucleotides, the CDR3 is TGTGCCAGCAAATTGGGAATCACTACCGGGGAGCTGTTTTTT. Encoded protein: CASKLGITTGELFF.

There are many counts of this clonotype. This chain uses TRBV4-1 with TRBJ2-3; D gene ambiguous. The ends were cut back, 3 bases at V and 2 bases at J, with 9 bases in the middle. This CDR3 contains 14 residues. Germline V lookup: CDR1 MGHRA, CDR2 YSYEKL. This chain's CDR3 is CASSQARPTDTQYF. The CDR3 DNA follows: TGCGCCAGCAGCCAGGCACGGCCCACAGATACGCAGTATTTT.

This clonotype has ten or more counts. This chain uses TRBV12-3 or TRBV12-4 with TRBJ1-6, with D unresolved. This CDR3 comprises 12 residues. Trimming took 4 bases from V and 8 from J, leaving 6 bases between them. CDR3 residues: CASSSRDSPLHF. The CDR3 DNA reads TGTGCCAGCAGTTCAAGGGATTCACCCCTCCACTTT.

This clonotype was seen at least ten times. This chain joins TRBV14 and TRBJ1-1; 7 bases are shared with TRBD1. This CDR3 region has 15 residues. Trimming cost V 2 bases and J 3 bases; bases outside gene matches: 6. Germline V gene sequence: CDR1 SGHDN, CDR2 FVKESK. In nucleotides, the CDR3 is TGTGCCAGCAGCCAAAAGTTGACAGGGTACACTGAAGCTTTCTTT. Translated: CASSQKLTGYTEAFF.

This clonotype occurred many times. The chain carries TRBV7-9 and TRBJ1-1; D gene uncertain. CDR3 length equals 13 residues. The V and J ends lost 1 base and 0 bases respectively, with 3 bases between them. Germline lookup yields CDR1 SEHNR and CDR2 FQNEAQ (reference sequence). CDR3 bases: TGTGCCAGCAGCTTAGAGGTGAACACTGAAGCTTTCTTT. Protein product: CASSLEVNTEAFF. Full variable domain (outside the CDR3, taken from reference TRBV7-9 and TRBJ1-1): DTGVSQNPRHKITKRGQNVTFRCDPISEHNRLYWYRQTLGQGPEFLTYFQNEAQLEKSRLLSDRFSAERPKGSFSTLEIQRTEQGDSAMYLCASSLEVNTEAFFGQGTRLTVV.

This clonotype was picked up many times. The CDR3, as DNA: TGTGCCAGCAGCTTAAGCGGGGGCAATCAGCCCCAGCATTTT. It translates to CASSLSGGNQPQHF. This chain uses TRBV11-2 with TRBJ1-5; D is unresolved. Germline V gene data show CDR1 as SGHAT and CDR2 as FQNNGV. The CDR3 loop spans 14 amino acids. V lost 2 bases and J lost 2, with 7 bases in between.

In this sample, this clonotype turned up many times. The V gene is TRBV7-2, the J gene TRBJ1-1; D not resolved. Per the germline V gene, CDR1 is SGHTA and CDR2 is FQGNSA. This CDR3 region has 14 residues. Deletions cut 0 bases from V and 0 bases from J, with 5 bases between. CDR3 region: CASSLARVNTEAFF. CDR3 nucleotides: TGTGCCAGCAGCTTAGCGCGGGTGAACACTGAAGCTTTCTTT.

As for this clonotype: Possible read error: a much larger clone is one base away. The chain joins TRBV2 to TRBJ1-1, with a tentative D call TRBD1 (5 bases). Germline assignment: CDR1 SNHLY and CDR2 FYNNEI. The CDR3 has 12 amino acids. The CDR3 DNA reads TGTGCCAGCAGTGCAGGGAACACTGAAGTTTTCTTT. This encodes CASSAGNTEVFF.

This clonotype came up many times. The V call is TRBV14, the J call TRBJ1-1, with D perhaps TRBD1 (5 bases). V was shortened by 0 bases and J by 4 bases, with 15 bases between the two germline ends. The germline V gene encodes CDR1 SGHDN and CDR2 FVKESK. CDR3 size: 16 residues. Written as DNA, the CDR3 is TGTGCCAGCAGCCAAGATCGGGGGGTCGTAATCACTGAAGCTTTCTTT. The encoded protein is CASSQDRGVVITEAFF.

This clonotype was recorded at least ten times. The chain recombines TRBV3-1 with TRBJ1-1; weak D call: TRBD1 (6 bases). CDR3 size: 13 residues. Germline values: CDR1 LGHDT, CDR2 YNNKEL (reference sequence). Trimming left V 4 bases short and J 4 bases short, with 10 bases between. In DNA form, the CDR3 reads TGTGCCAGCAGCCGAACAGGGCGCACTGAAGCTTTCTTT. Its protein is CASSRTGRTEAFF.

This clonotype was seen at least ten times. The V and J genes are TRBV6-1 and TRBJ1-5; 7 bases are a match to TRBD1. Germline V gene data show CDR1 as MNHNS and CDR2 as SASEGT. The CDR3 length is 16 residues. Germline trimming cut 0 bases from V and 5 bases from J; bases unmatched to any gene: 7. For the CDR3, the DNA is TGTGCCAGCAGTGAAGCCTCGGGACAGTTCGATCAGCCCCAGCATTTT. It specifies CASSEASGQFDQPQHF.

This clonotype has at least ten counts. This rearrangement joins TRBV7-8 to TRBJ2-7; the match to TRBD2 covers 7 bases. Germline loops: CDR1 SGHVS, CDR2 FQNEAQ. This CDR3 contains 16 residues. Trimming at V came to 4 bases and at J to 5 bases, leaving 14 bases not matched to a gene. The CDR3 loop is CASSSRRGGKTDEQYF. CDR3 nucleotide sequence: TGTGCCAGCAGCTCTCGCCGGGGAGGGAAGACCGACGAGCAGTACTTC.

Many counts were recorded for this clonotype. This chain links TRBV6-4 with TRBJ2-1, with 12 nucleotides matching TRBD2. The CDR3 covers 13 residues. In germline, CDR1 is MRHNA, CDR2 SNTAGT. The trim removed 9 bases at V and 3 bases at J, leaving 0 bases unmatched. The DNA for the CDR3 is TGTGCCAGACTAGCGGGGGGCTACAATGAGCAGTTCTTC. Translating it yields CARLAGGYNEQFF.